This is a list of T cell receptor beta chains from one sample in a study of blood T cell repertoires in COVID-19. Sequencing used immunoSEQ multiplex PCR; TCRdb keeps in-frame clones, though not all of them. The table shows more than 95,000 clones, with roughly nine tenths occurring only once. The sequencing input was peripheral blood. The source of these receptors is a human donor in a cohort sampled during active COVID-19. CDR3s leave out the opening cysteine and the closing phenylalanine or tryptophan. D genes are given only for firm matches. Expanded clones get a size class; other rows say once, few or many, or leave the size out.

j_gene: TRBJ1-1; v_gene: TRBV12-3/TRBV12-4; d_gene: .; abundance: .; CDR3aa: ASSTTVNTEAF
j_gene: TRBJ1-1; v_gene: TRBV29-1; d_gene: TRBD1; abundance: .; CDR3aa: SVTGGLSTEAF
j_gene: TRBJ2-3; v_gene: TRBV7-2; d_gene: .; abundance: .; CDR3aa: ASSSQVGRDTQY
j_gene: TRBJ1-5; v_gene: TRBV6-5; d_gene: .; abundance: .; CDR3aa: ASSRQGNQPQH
j_gene: TRBJ2-1; v_gene: TRBV11-3; d_gene: TRBD2; abundance: .; CDR3aa: ASSLVWGGKRDSYNEQF
j_gene: TRBJ1-2; v_gene: TRBV2; d_gene: .; abundance: .; CDR3aa: ASSGGDTLNYGYT
j_gene: TRBJ1-2; v_gene: TRBV18; d_gene: .; abundance: .; CDR3aa: ASSPSPRNYGYT
j_gene: TRBJ2-1; v_gene: TRBV29-1; d_gene: .; abundance: .; CDR3aa: SVEPGPYNEQF
j_gene: TRBJ2-3; v_gene: TRBV5-5; d_gene: TRBD1; abundance: .; CDR3aa: ASSFRLGTGLTDTQY
j_gene: TRBJ2-1; v_gene: TRBV5-1; d_gene: .; abundance: .; CDR3aa: ASSLRQYNEQF
j_gene: TRBJ1-2; v_gene: TRBV12-2; d_gene: .; abundance: few; CDR3aa: ASRLAGGQGYGYT
j_gene: TRBJ2-3; v_gene: TRBV6-1; d_gene: TRBD1; abundance: .; CDR3aa: ASSEDRVTDTQY
j_gene: TRBJ2-2; v_gene: TRBV30; d_gene: TRBD1; abundance: .; CDR3aa: ACPDRGDTGELF
j_gene: TRBJ1-1; v_gene: TRBV10-1; d_gene: TRBD1; abundance: once; CDR3aa: ASSEKIRTGFYTEAF
j_gene: TRBJ2-1; v_gene: TRBV9; d_gene: TRBD1; abundance: .; CDR3aa: ASSAATGVNEQF
j_gene: TRBJ1-1; v_gene: TRBV6-5; d_gene: .; abundance: .; CDR3aa: ASSYRGGRTEAF
j_gene: TRBJ2-1; v_gene: TRBV6-5; d_gene: TRBD2; abundance: .; CDR3aa: ASSYGTSLNEQF
j_gene: TRBJ2-3; v_gene: TRBV11-2; d_gene: TRBD1; abundance: few; CDR3aa: ASSSLNQDRGRGTQY
j_gene: TRBJ2-3; v_gene: TRBV6-5; d_gene: TRBD2; abundance: once; CDR3aa: ASSGLDTDTQY
j_gene: TRBJ2-3; v_gene: TRBV13; d_gene: .; abundance: .; CDR3aa: ASSPNGPELTQY
j_gene: TRBJ1-6; v_gene: TRBV18; d_gene: .; abundance: .; CDR3aa: ASSPDRNSPLH
j_gene: TRBJ2-1; v_gene: TRBV27; d_gene: TRBD2; abundance: .; CDR3aa: ASSKSTSGSSYNEQF
j_gene: TRBJ2-1; v_gene: TRBV29-1; d_gene: TRBD2; abundance: .; CDR3aa: SVNSGLAGGPRGNEQF
j_gene: TRBJ2-2; v_gene: TRBV28; d_gene: .; abundance: .; CDR3aa: ASGGIRGGELF
j_gene: TRBJ1-1; v_gene: TRBV7-2; d_gene: .; abundance: .; CDR3aa: ASSRQGKNTEAF
j_gene: TRBJ2-7; v_gene: TRBV11-2; d_gene: .; abundance: .; CDR3aa: ASSALDGSSYEQY
j_gene: TRBJ2-2; v_gene: TRBV6-5; d_gene: .; abundance: .; CDR3aa: ASTQYTGELF
j_gene: TRBJ2-6; v_gene: TRBV5-4; d_gene: .; abundance: .; CDR3aa: ASSHWTAQKDVLT
j_gene: TRBJ2-5; v_gene: TRBV7-2; d_gene: TRBD2; abundance: .; CDR3aa: ASSLAGLLKETQY
j_gene: TRBJ1-4; v_gene: TRBV28; d_gene: .; abundance: once; CDR3aa: ASSLNRVAEKLF
j_gene: TRBJ2-4; v_gene: TRBV29-1; d_gene: TRBD1; abundance: .; CDR3aa: SAVDRDRGNIQY
j_gene: TRBJ2-2; v_gene: TRBV19; d_gene: TRBD1; abundance: .; CDR3aa: ASSNTGDIGELF
j_gene: TRBJ2-7; v_gene: TRBV18; d_gene: TRBD1; abundance: .; CDR3aa: ASSPGTGLMEQY
j_gene: TRBJ2-2; v_gene: TRBV11-3; d_gene: TRBD1; abundance: .; CDR3aa: ASSLVGTGSGELF
j_gene: TRBJ2-1; v_gene: TRBV7-9; d_gene: .; abundance: .; CDR3aa: ASSPRTGYNEQF
j_gene: TRBJ2-7; v_gene: TRBV5-4; d_gene: .; abundance: .; CDR3aa: ASSLGGGYEQY